This entry features one T cell receptor (beta chain) sequence. This sample is part of a study of control samples from healthy donors and cancer patients. V was shortened by 5 bases and J by 6 bases, with 8 bases between the two germline ends. This CDR3 has 13 residues. CDR1 and CDR2 (germline): MNHEY, SVGAGI. Clones were read by immunoSEQ multiplex PCR, and TCRdb kept only the in-frame ones, dropping some. The profile shows 45,000 to 70,000 clones, around 93% of them singletons. The clonotype originates from a man younger than 40 with colorectal cancer. The sample was PBMCs. The genes are TRBV6-5 and TRBJ1-6; D is undetermined. The CDR3 DNA reads TGTGCCAGCAGTACTACGTCTAATTCACCCCTCCACTTT. This codes for CASSTTSNSPLHF.